One sample yielded the 13 T cell receptor beta chains listed below, sequenced in a study of blood T cell repertoires in COVID-19. Method: immunoSEQ multiplex PCR; TCRdb's copy keeps in-frame clones and lacks some. The sample holds 180,000 or so clones, about 81% seen once. What was sequenced was peripheral blood. The source is a woman aged 80 or older with COVID-19, enrolled during active disease.

The gene calls are TRBV27 and TRBJ2-2, with D possibly being TRBD2 (5 bases). The germline gives CDR1 MNHEY, CDR2 SMNVEV (reference sequence). CDR3 size: 14 residues. Trimming took 10 bases from V and 5 from J, leaving 17 bases between them. The CDR3 loop is CAIEWRVLTGELFF. CDR3 bases: TGTGCCATCGAATGGCGGGTACTGACCGGGGAGCTGTTTTTT.

This clone was recorded once. The chain employs TRBV6-2 or TRBV6-3 and TRBJ1-5; TRBD1 might be the D (6 bases). From germline, CDR1 is MNHEY and CDR2 SVGEGT. The V gene lost 5 bases and the J gene lost 5 bases, with 16 bases spanning the gap. The CDR3 has 15 amino acids. The CDR3 region is CASSAGQTRHQPQHF. CDR3 coding DNA: TGTGCCAGCAGTGCCGGACAGACTCGGCATCAGCCCCAGCATTTT.

The gene calls are TRBV6-1 and TRBJ2-1; 10 positions match TRBD2. The germline gives CDR1 MNHNS, CDR2 SASEGT. V lost 1 base to trimming and J lost 8 bases; unmatched junction nucleotides: 5. The CDR3 is made up of 15 amino acids. CDR3 residues: CASSEVVLAGHEQFF. The CDR3 nucleotides are TGTGCCAGCAGTGAAGTGGTACTAGCGGGACATGAGCAGTTCTTC.

The chain is built from TRBV6-5 and TRBJ1-1; unclear D gene. The germline V and J ends were trimmed by 0 bases and 1 base, with 3 bases remaining between them. Germline CDR1 is MNHEY and CDR2 is SVGAGI. The CDR3 runs to 13 residues. The CDR3 region is CASSYSRNTEAFF. In DNA form, the CDR3 reads TGTGCCAGCAGTTACTCGCGGAACACTGAAGCTTTCTTT.

V gene TRBV2 combines with J gene TRBJ2-6; unclear D gene. This CDR3 is built from 14 residues. Trimming shortened V by 7 bases and J by 1 base, and 8 bases separated the two germline ends. The V gene's germline CDR1 is SNHLY and CDR2 FYNNEI. CDR3 loop: CASTSPSGANVLTF. In DNA, the CDR3 is TGTGCCAGCACCAGTCCATCTGGGGCCAACGTCCTGACTTTC.

The chain recombines TRBV10-3 with TRBJ2-1; 11 bases agree with TRBD2. J gave up 6 bases and V 10 bases, and 8 bases lay outside the gene matches. CDR1 is ENHRY and CDR2 is SYGVKD in the germline V gene. This CDR3 is built from 14 residues. The CDR3 here is CATSTSGSRNEQFF. The CDR3 DNA is TGTGCCACCAGCACTAGCGGGAGTCGCAATGAGCAGTTCTTC.

This chain uses TRBV3-1 (or the pseudogene TRBV3-2) with TRBJ2-1, with 9 nucleotides matching TRBD2. Germline V gene lookup returns CDR1 LGHDT and CDR2 YNNKEL (reference sequence). Unmatched junction bases numbered 6, after V lost 0 bases and J lost 6 bases. The CDR3 has 16 residues. CDR3 region: CASSQDPSGMVNEQFF. DNA for the CDR3: TGTGCCAGCAGCCAAGATCCTAGCGGGATGGTCAATGAGCAGTTCTTC.

The rearrangement joins TRBV5-8 to TRBJ1-2, with 7 positions matching TRBD1. The length of the CDR3 is 14 residues. Germline CDR1 reads SGHTS; CDR2 reads YDEGEE. V lost 0 bases to trimming and J lost 3 bases; unmatched junction nucleotides: 2. The CDR3 coding sequence is TGTGCCAGCAGCTTGGTGGGGACAGACTATGGCTACACCTTC. Translated, it gives CASSLVGTDYGYTF.

This clone was counted a few times. The rearrangement links TRBV6-5 to TRBJ2-2; D gene uncertain. Trimming left V 6 bases short and J 6 bases short, with 8 bases between. This CDR3 contains 12 residues. Germline CDR1 reads MNHEY; CDR2 reads SVGAGI. The CDR3 loop is CASRAPSGELFF. In DNA form, the CDR3 reads TGTGCCAGCAGGGCACCGTCCGGGGAGCTGTTTTTT.

CDR3 coding DNA: TGTGCCAGCAGTAAGATTCGGGGGACCAACTACGAGCAGTACTTC. Translated: CASSKIRGTNYEQYF. The chain recombines TRBV6-5 with TRBJ2-7, with D perhaps matching TRBD2 (6 bases). Germline lookup yields CDR1 MNHEY and CDR2 SVGAGI. Trimming shortened V by 5 bases and J by 3 bases, and 17 bases separated the two germline ends. This CDR3 spans 15 amino acids.

This sequence joins TRBV3-1 (or the pseudogene TRBV3-2) and TRBJ1-5; the D is unclear. Germline V CDR1 and CDR2: LGHDT, YNNKEL (reference sequence). V lost 0 bases and J lost 3, with 3 bases in between. The CDR3 spans 13 residues. DNA of the CDR3: TGTGCCAGCAGCCAAGACCACAATCAGCCCCAGCATTTT. This translates into CASSQDHNQPQHF.

This sequence joins TRBV18 and TRBJ1-4; the D is unclear. The CDR3 runs to 14 residues. The germline V gene has CDR1 KGHSH and CDR2 LQKENI. V lost 3 bases, J lost 6 bases, and 11 bases lay in between. DNA of the CDR3: TGTGCCAGCTCACCCCGGTCCCGCGATGAAAAACTGTTTTTT. This codes for CASSPRSRDEKLFF.

The rearrangement links TRBV10-3 to TRBJ2-2; TRBD2 matches at 13 bases. Trimming at V came to 4 bases and at J to 5 bases, leaving 4 bases not matched to a gene. The CDR3 length is 16 residues. The germline V gene encodes CDR1 ENHRY and CDR2 SYGVKD. The CDR3 protein is CAISGGLAGQTGELFF. CDR3 bases: TGTGCCATCAGTGGGGGACTAGCGGGGCAAACCGGGGAGCTGTTTTTT.